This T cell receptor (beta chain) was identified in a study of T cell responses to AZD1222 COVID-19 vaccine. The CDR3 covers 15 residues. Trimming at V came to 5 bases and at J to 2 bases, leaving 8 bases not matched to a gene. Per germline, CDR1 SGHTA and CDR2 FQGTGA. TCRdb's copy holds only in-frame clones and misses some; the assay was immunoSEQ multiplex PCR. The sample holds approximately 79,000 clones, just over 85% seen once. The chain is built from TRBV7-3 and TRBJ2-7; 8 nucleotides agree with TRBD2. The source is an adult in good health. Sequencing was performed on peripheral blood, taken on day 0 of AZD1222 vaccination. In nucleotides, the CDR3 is TGTGCCAGCAGCCCAAGCCCGGGACTAGCCTACGAGCAGTACTTC. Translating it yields CASSPSPGLAYEQYF.